Shown below are 19 T cell receptor beta chains from a single sample sequenced in a study of CD8 T cells in ankylosing spondylitis. MiXCR, applied by TCRdb to the 5' RACE reads, yields one record per CDR3 protein. This repertoire shows tens of thousands of distinct CDR3 sequences, more than 15% found once; its top ten account for just over 45%. Material: blood. The source of these receptors is a male donor with ankylosing spondylitis or in good health (not recorded which).

This clonotype was detected only a few times. The chain carries TRBV29-1 and TRBJ2-2, with D possibly matching TRBD1 (5 bases). V shed 4 bases and J shed 2 bases, with 8 bases lying between them. The germline CDR1 and CDR2 sequences are SQVTM and ANQGSEA. This CDR3 has 13 residues. CDR3 protein: CSVAQDNTGELFF. DNA of the CDR3: TGCAGCGTTGCACAGGATAACACCGGGGAGCTGTTTTTT.

This clonotype was counted between two and nine times. The chain recombines TRBV5-1 with TRBJ1-1; 7 bases are shared with TRBD1. The germline V gene has CDR1 SGHRS and CDR2 YFSETQ. The CDR3 sequence is 15 residues long. V trimming: 1 base; J trimming: 0 bases; junction bases outside the gene matches: 3. In DNA, the CDR3 is TGCGCCAGCAGCTTGACGACAGGGTTGAACACTGAAGCTTTCTTT. Protein product: CASSLTTGLNTEAFF. Using reference TRBV5-1 and TRBJ1-1 for the parts outside the CDR3, the full variable domain is KAGVTQTPRYLIKTRGQQVTLSCSPISGHRSVSWYQQTPGQGLQFLFEYFSETQRNKGNFPGRFSGRQFSNSRSEMNVSTLELGDSALYLCASSLTTGLNTEAFFGQGTRLTVV.

This clonotype has only a few counts. The rearrangement links TRBV29-1 to TRBJ1-1; no definite D call. V was pared by 7 bases and J by 3 bases, with 6 bases between. CDR1 and CDR2 (germline): SQVTM, ANQGSEA. CDR3 length: 10 residues. CDR3 amino acids: CSAGYTEAFF. The CDR3 nucleotides read TGCAGCGCTGGGTACACTGAAGCTTTCTTT.

The chain carries TRBV7-9 and TRBJ1-4; possible D gene TRBD1, 6 bases. The CDR3 runs 14 residues. Trimming removed 5 bases at V and 8 bases at J, with 15 bases between. Germline V gene data show CDR1 as SEHNR and CDR2 as FQNEAQ (reference sequence). CDR3 protein: CASSPRGADEKLFF. The CDR3, as DNA: TGTGCCAGCAGCCCCCGGGGGGCCGACGAAAAACTGTTTTTT. Drawing the rest from reference TRBV7-9 and TRBJ1-4, the complete variable domain is DTGVSQNPRHKITKRGQNVTFRCDPISEHNRLYWYRQTLGQGPEFLTYFQNEAQLEKSRLLSDRFSAERPKGSFSTLEIQRTEQGDSAMYLCASSPRGADEKLFFGSGTQLSVL.

This clonotype was observed a handful of times. J is TRBJ2-1 and V is TRBV5-1, with TRBD2 matching over 13 bases. Per germline, CDR1 SGHRS and CDR2 YFSETQ. The CDR3 spans 17 residues. J lost 3 bases, V lost 2 bases, and 5 bases had no gene match. In DNA form, the CDR3 reads TGCGCCAGCAGCTTTAGGACTAGCGGGAGTTTCTACAATGAGCAGTTCTTC. Its protein is CASSFRTSGSFYNEQFF. Based on the CDR3 plus reference TRBV5-1 and TRBJ2-1, the full variable domain is KAGVTQTPRYLIKTRGQQVTLSCSPISGHRSVSWYQQTPGQGLQFLFEYFSETQRNKGNFPGRFSGRQFSNSRSEMNVSTLELGDSALYLCASSFRTSGSFYNEQFFGPGTRLTVL.

This clonotype was seen only a few times. CDR3 in amino acids: CASSLDSFMNTEAFF. The CDR3 DNA follows: TGTGCCAGCAGTTTAGATTCATTTATGAACACTGAAGCTTTCTTT. V usage is TRBV12-3 or TRBV12-4 and J usage is TRBJ1-1; D unclear. V was clipped by 1 base and J by 0 bases, with 9 bases between them. There are 15 residues in the CDR3.

This clonotype was picked up a small number of times. The V and J genes are TRBV29-1 and TRBJ2-2; D remains unclear. With 6 bases removed from V and 0 bases from J, the gap between germline ends came to 17 bases. The CDR3 loop spans 16 amino acids. CDR1 SQVTM and CDR2 ANQGSEA come from the germline V gene. Written as DNA, the CDR3 is TGCAGCGTCCGGCTATTACGATGGGCGAACACCGGGGAGCTGTTTTTT. Translating it yields CSVRLLRWANTGELFF.

This clonotype showed up just a few times. The chain links TRBV12-3 or TRBV12-4 to TRBJ2-2, with 7 bases fitting TRBD2. The CDR3 runs 14 residues. V dropped 4 bases and J dropped 6; count of bases not matched to a gene: 5. The CDR3 region is CASSWGGRPGELFF. DNA of the CDR3: TGTGCCAGCAGTTGGGGGGGGAGACCCGGGGAGCTGTTTTTT.

In this sample, this clonotype turned up a few times. The V call is TRBV4-2, the J call TRBJ2-2; D is ambiguous. Germline V lookup: CDR1 LGHNA, CDR2 YNFKEQ. The length of the CDR3 is 17 residues. V lost 5 bases and J lost 0, with 16 bases in between. This CDR3 reads CASSGDGVAANTGELFF. The CDR3 DNA reads as TGTGCCAGCAGCGGGGATGGGGTCGCCGCGAACACCGGGGAGCTGTTTTTT.

The genes are TRBV5-1 and TRBJ1-4, with D uncertain. The CDR3 covers 12 residues. Germline CDR1 reads SGHRS; CDR2 reads YFSETQ. The V and J ends lost 3 bases and 4 bases respectively, with 4 bases between them. The CDR3 region is CASSWDNEKLFF. The CDR3 bases are TGCGCCAGCAGCTGGGATAATGAAAAACTGTTTTTT.

The chain combines TRBV7-7 with TRBJ2-2; TRBD2 matches 9 bases. This CDR3 spans 16 amino acids. Trimming cost V 6 bases and J 3 bases; bases outside gene matches: 8. Germline V gene lookup returns CDR1 SSHAT and CDR2 FNYEAQ (reference sequence). The CDR3 reads CASSNPSGRYTGELFF. In nucleotides, the CDR3 is TGTGCCAGCAGTAACCCGAGCGGGAGGTACACCGGGGAGCTGTTTTTT.

The chain has TRBV28 and TRBJ1-5; D remains ambiguous. There are 13 residues in the CDR3. Germline loops: CDR1 MDHEN, CDR2 SYDVKM. V dropped 7 bases and J dropped 7 bases, with 14 bases sitting between them. Here the CDR3 reads CASTSLGLQPQHF. The CDR3 coding sequence is TGTGCCAGCACTTCCCTAGGATTACAGCCCCAGCATTTT.

The chain links TRBV29-1 to TRBJ2-2; D possibly matches TRBD1 or TRBD2 (6 bases each). Germline loops: CDR1 SQVTM, CDR2 ANQGSEA. The CDR3 has 14 amino acids. The ends were cut back, 3 bases at V and 0 bases at J, with 8 bases in the middle. The chain's CDR3 is CSVDGGANTGELFF. CDR3 coding DNA: TGCAGCGTTGACGGGGGCGCGAACACCGGGGAGCTGTTTTTT.

This clonotype was seen once. In DNA form, the CDR3 reads TGCGCCAGCAGCTTAGGAGGGGGCGCAGATACGCAGTATTTT. Translating gives CASSLGGGADTQYF. The rearrangement links TRBV5-1 to TRBJ2-3; tentative D call: TRBD1 (7 bases). V shed 2 bases and J shed 4 bases, with 11 bases lying between them. The CDR3 contains 14 residues. Germline-derived CDR1 and CDR2 are SGHRS and YFSETQ.

This chain connects TRBV2 to TRBJ2-3; no firm D call. The germline V gene encodes CDR1 SNHLY and CDR2 FYNNEI. This CDR3 has 14 amino acids. With 6 bases removed from V and 1 base from J, the gap between germline ends came to 11 bases. The CDR3 loop reads CASRASFGTDTQYF. The CDR3 nucleotides read TGTGCCAGCAGGGCCTCTTTCGGCACAGATACGCAGTATTTT.

The chain combines TRBV6-6 with TRBJ2-2, with 7 bases lining up with TRBD1. The CDR3 is 14 residues long. V lost 6 bases and J lost 5; bases outside the gene matches: 6. The V gene's germline CDR1 is MNHNY and CDR2 SVGAGI (reference sequence). Here the CDR3 DNA reads TGTGCCAGCAGCTACACAGGGGAGACCGGGGAGCTGTTTTTT. It is translated as CASSYTGETGELFF.

The chain is built from TRBV4-3 and TRBJ2-3, with 14 bases fitting TRBD2. Germline loops: CDR1 LGHNA, CDR2 YSLEER. The CDR3 length is 15 residues. Losses at the gene ends were 5 bases for V and 6 bases for J; bases not matched to a gene: 4. CDR3 region: CASSRGLAGADTQYF. In nucleotides, the CDR3 is TGCGCCAGCAGCAGGGGACTAGCGGGAGCGGATACGCAGTATTTT.

This clonotype has at least ten counts. The chain combines TRBV21-1 with TRBJ2-7; TRBD2 is the table's D call, not checked against the DNA. TRBV21-1 is classified as a pseudogene. The CDR3 loop spans 14 amino acids. This chain's CDR3 is CASSKGDGSYEQYF. The CDR3 nucleotides are TGTGCCAGCAGCAAAGGGGATGGCAGCTACGAGCAGTACTTC.

This clonotype has more than one count but fewer than ten. The gene calls are TRBV5-1 and TRBJ1-1; 9 nucleotides match TRBD1. The J segment lost 1 base and the V segment lost 4 bases, leaving 5 bases of the junction unmatched. Germline-derived CDR1 and CDR2 are SGHRS and YFSETQ. This CDR3 comprises 15 residues. The CDR3 spells CASSPGDRANTEAFF. The CDR3 bases are TGCGCCAGCAGCCCCGGGGACAGGGCGAACACTGAAGCTTTCTTT.